This TCR beta chain was sequenced in a study of T cells in Graves' hyperthyroidism and ophthalmopathy. Whole-study findings and limits: The model's output predicted ophthalmopathy at a median of roughly seven months prior to onset. Most thyroid clonotypes that were expanded above 0.001 also turned up in blood.

From RNA transcripts, TCR beta CDR3 regions were amplified. HTBI primers were employed in a first-round RT-PCR of the TCR CDR3. TCRdb re-called the multiplex PCR reads with MiXCR, one entry per CDR3 protein. The sample includes roughly 700,000 distinct CDR3 sequences, about a third of them seen just once. CDR3 length equals 16 residues. Germline CDR1 and CDR2: MNHNS and SASEGT. The V and J ends lost 7 bases and 0 bases respectively, with 16 bases between them. This clonotype was counted only a few times. The antigen is undetermined. Researchers defined stable Graves' hyperthyroidism as no ophthalmopathy progression within 18 months.

Sequencing was done on a sample of blood. The chain employs TRBV6-1 and TRBJ1-3; perhaps TRBD1 as D (6 bases). The TCR comes from a middle-aged woman with Graves' hyperthyroidism. Here the CDR3 DNA reads TGTGCCAGCAACCGAGGGGGGGGTAGCTCTGGAAACACCATATATTTT. Its translation is CASNRGGGSSGNTIYF.